Below, 30 T cell receptor beta chains from the same sample are listed, as sequenced in a study of blood T cell repertoires in COVID-19. Generated by immunoSEQ multiplex PCR, the TCRdb table keeps only in-frame clones and is missing some. The sample records under 300,000 clones, roughly 83% being singletons. The sample taken for sequencing was peripheral blood. The origin of the receptors is a man at least 80 years old with acute or convalescent COVID-19.

There are a few counts of this clone. J is TRBJ2-3 and V is TRBV13; D is perhaps TRBD1 (5 bases). Germline CDR1 reads PRHDT; CDR2 reads FYEKMQ (reference sequence). The CDR3 spans 15 residues. Trimming removed 5 bases from V and 1 base from J, with 13 bases in between. CDR3 sequence (DNA): TGTGCCAGCAGCGAAAAGGGGCGAGGCACAGATACGCAGTATTTT. Its translation is CASSEKGRGTDTQYF. Looking up the rest from reference TRBV13 and TRBJ2-3 gives the full variable domain: AAGVIQSPRHLIKEKRETATLKCYPIPRHDTVYWYQQGPGQDPQFLISFYEKMQSDKGSIPDRFSAQQFSDYHSELNMSSLELGDSALYFCASSEKGRGTDTQYFGPGTRLTVL.

V and J are TRBV19 and TRBJ1-5, with D tentatively TRBD1 (6 bases). The length of the CDR3 is 13 residues. From germline, CDR1 is LNHDA and CDR2 SQIVND (reference sequence). The V end lost 5 bases, the J end lost 7 bases, and 12 bases lay between the germline ends. DNA for the CDR3: TGTGCCAGTAGTGAACAGGGACGGCAGCCCCAGCATTTT. Its translation is CASSEQGRQPQHF.

This sequence joins TRBV9 and TRBJ2-7, with D possibly being TRBD1 (5 bases). Per germline, CDR1 SGDLS and CDR2 YYNGEE. With 0 bases removed from V and 1 base from J, the gap between germline ends came to 11 bases. CDR3 length equals 15 residues. This CDR3 is CASSVAWQGSYEQYF. The CDR3 nucleotides are TGTGCCAGCAGCGTAGCGTGGCAGGGTTCCTACGAGCAGTACTTC. The full variable domain, in which reference TRBV9 and TRBJ2-7 provide the parts outside the CDR3, is DSGVTQTPKHLITATGQRVTLRCSPRSGDLSVYWYQQSLDQGLQFLIQYYNGEERAKGNILERFSAQQFPDLHSELNLSSLELGDSALYFCASSVAWQGSYEQYFGPGTRLTVT.

The rearrangement joins TRBV9 to TRBJ2-4, with 7 positions matching TRBD1. The V segment lost 3 bases and the J segment 6 bases; nucleotides outside the gene matches: 6. Looked up from germline, CDR1 is SGDLS and CDR2 is YYNGEE. The CDR3 extends over 14 amino acids. CDR3 nucleotides: TGTGCCAGCAGCGCCGGGACAGCCTTAAACATTCAGTACTTC. Its protein is CASSAGTALNIQYF.

The chain has TRBV3-1 (or the pseudogene TRBV3-2) and TRBJ2-1; 7 bases are a match to TRBD2. This CDR3 region has 14 residues. J lost 4 bases, V lost 2 bases, and 2 bases had no gene match. Germline assignment: CDR1 LGHDT and CDR2 YNNKEL (reference sequence). CDR3 nucleotides: TGTGCCAGCAGCCAAATCGGGGGGTACAATGAGCAGTTCTTC. Protein product: CASSQIGGYNEQFF.

CDR3 nucleotide sequence: TGTGCCAGCAGTTACGGAGAGGCCTGGGGGGCCTACGAGCAGTACTTC. This codes for CASSYGEAWGAYEQYF. J is TRBJ2-7 and V is TRBV6-5, with a weak D call TRBD2 (6 bases). The CDR3 is 16 amino acids. The ends were cut back, 2 bases at V and 2 bases at J, with 16 bases in the middle. Germline loops: CDR1 MNHEY, CDR2 SVGAGI.

This clone appeared once. This chain connects TRBV5-1 to TRBJ2-5; TRBD2 matches 13 bases. J gave up 5 bases and V 4 bases, and 11 bases lay outside the gene matches. Germline V gene data show CDR1 as SGHRS and CDR2 as YFSETQ. The CDR3 has 17 residues. The CDR3 sequence is CASSATSGGYEGETQYF. CDR3 nucleotide sequence: TGCGCCAGCAGCGCGACTAGCGGGGGGTACGAAGGTGAGACCCAGTACTTC. Drawing the rest from reference TRBV5-1 and TRBJ2-5, the complete variable domain is KAGVTQTPRYLIKTRGQQVTLSCSPISGHRSVSWYQQTPGQGLQFLFEYFSETQRNKGNFPGRFSGRQFSNSRSEMNVSTLELGDSALYLCASSATSGGYEGETQYFGPGTRLLVL.

The chain links TRBV27 to TRBJ2-7; 9 bases are shared with TRBD1. Germline V gives CDR1 MNHEY, CDR2 SMNVEV (reference sequence). Trimming removed 5 bases from V and 1 base from J; junction bases left unmatched: 9. The CDR3 consists of 16 residues. This CDR3 reads CASSPRTGEVSYEQYF. CDR3 nucleotide sequence: TGTGCCAGCAGTCCCCGGACAGGGGAAGTATCCTACGAGCAGTACTTC.

The chain employs TRBV19 and TRBJ2-7, with D possibly matching TRBD2 (6 bases). The length of the CDR3 is 17 residues. Germline V lookup: CDR1 LNHDA, CDR2 SQIVND (reference sequence). Trimming removed 5 bases at V and 4 bases at J, with 24 bases between. This chain's CDR3 is CASSRRGGGEKAYEQYF. CDR3 DNA: TGTGCCAGTAGTCGCCGGGGTGGAGGGGAGAAGGCTTACGAGCAGTACTTC.

This chain uses TRBV7-3 with TRBJ2-1; 14 nucleotides align to TRBD2. V was pared by 3 bases and J by 8 bases, with 6 bases of the junction left unmatched. Germline V gene lookup returns CDR1 SGHTA and CDR2 FQGTGA. There are 16 residues in the CDR3. For the CDR3, the DNA is TGTGCCAGCAGCTTCTTGGGACTAGCGGGAGTGGATGAGCAGTTCTTC. Translation: CASSFLGLAGVDEQFF.

The V gene is TRBV29-1, the J gene TRBJ1-2; 8 nucleotides match TRBD1. Per the germline V gene, CDR1 is SQVTM and CDR2 is ANQGSEA. V lost 4 bases, J lost 6 bases, and 7 bases stayed unmatched. The CDR3 has 13 residues. CDR3 sequence reads: CSVAEGQDDGYTF. CDR3 DNA: TGCAGCGTTGCGGAGGGACAGGACGATGGCTACACCTTC.

The gene calls are TRBV6-1 and TRBJ1-2; D gene ambiguous. This CDR3 contains 15 residues. V dropped 2 bases and J dropped 0 bases, with 10 bases sitting between them. Germline assignment: CDR1 MNHNS and CDR2 SASEGT. The CDR3 spells CASSEQPSANYGYTF. The CDR3 nucleotides read TGTGCCAGCAGTGAACAACCATCAGCTAACTATGGCTACACCTTC.

The chain is built from TRBV6-5 and TRBJ2-7; 8 positions agree with TRBD1. Per germline, CDR1 MNHEY and CDR2 SVGAGI. The V segment lost 7 bases and the J segment 3 bases; nucleotides outside the gene matches: 5. The CDR3 has 13 residues. In DNA form, the CDR3 reads TGTGCCAGCATGTTTACAGGGGGCTACGAGCAGTACTTC. This codes for CASMFTGGYEQYF.

The chain couples TRBV3-1 (or the pseudogene TRBV3-2) to TRBJ1-3, with D tentatively TRBD1 (5 bases). This CDR3 has 15 amino acids. V was clipped by 3 bases and J by 0 bases, with 9 bases between them. Looked up from germline, CDR1 is LGHDT and CDR2 is YNNKEL (reference sequence). CDR3 residues: CASSQNGGSGNTIYF. CDR3 sequence (DNA): TGTGCCAGCAGCCAGAACGGGGGCTCTGGAAACACCATATATTTT.

The chain recombines TRBV7-9 with TRBJ2-1; 7 nucleotides agree with TRBD1. Per the germline V gene, CDR1 is SEHNR and CDR2 is FQNEAQ (reference sequence). The CDR3 runs 18 residues. With 5 bases clipped from V and 0 bases from J, the junction kept 13 bases outside the gene matches. CDR3 amino acids: CASSIFRDRGDSYNEQFF. CDR3 in DNA: TGTGCCAGCAGCATATTCCGGGACAGAGGGGACTCCTACAATGAGCAGTTCTTC.

The gene calls are TRBV19 and TRBJ2-4; no firm D call. Germline CDR1 reads LNHDA; CDR2 reads SQIVND (reference sequence). V shed 3 bases and J shed 9 bases, with 9 bases lying between them. The CDR3 sequence is 12 residues long. The DNA for the CDR3 is TGTGCCAGTAGTATGATACAGAGCATTCAGTACTTC. Translation: CASSMIQSIQYF.

The rearrangement joins TRBV18 to TRBJ2-2; no firm D call. V gave up 6 bases and J gave up 2 bases, with 4 bases separating them. In germline, CDR1 is KGHSH, CDR2 LQKENI. There are 12 residues in the CDR3. This chain's CDR3 is CASSTNTGELFF. For the CDR3, the DNA is TGTGCCAGCTCTACAAACACCGGGGAGCTGTTTTTT.

This clone showed up just once. The genes are TRBV7-2 and TRBJ2-1, with TRBD1 matching 10 bases. Germline assignment: CDR1 SGHTA and CDR2 FQGNSA. Trimming took 5 bases from V and 6 from J; bases not matched to a gene: 7. The CDR3 runs 15 residues. Written as DNA, the CDR3 is TGTGCCAGCAGCCCACGACAGGGGGCGAGCAATGAGCAGTTCTTC. Protein product: CASSPRQGASNEQFF.

This chain links TRBV7-9 with TRBJ1-5; D possibly corresponds to TRBD1 (5 bases). CDR1 and CDR2 from the germline V gene are SEHNR and FQNEAQ (reference sequence). V was cut by 7 bases and J by 3 bases, with 16 bases left in between. The CDR3 is made up of 15 amino acids. The chain's CDR3 is CASTKTGGTNQPQHF. The CDR3 region has the DNA TGTGCCAGCACTAAAACGGGAGGGACCAATCAGCCCCAGCATTTT.

CDR3 sequence (DNA): TGTGCCACCCTCCAAGGGGGATCTGGAAACACCATATATTTT. It encodes CATLQGGSGNTIYF. V and J are TRBV6-5 and TRBJ1-3, with D maybe TRBD1 (6 bases). CDR1 MNHEY and CDR2 SVGAGI come from the germline V gene. The CDR3 spans 14 residues. Trimming cost V 10 bases and J 1 base, with 14 bases left between them.

V is TRBV5-8 and J is TRBJ2-6; 10 nucleotides line up with TRBD1. The junction had 1 base not matched to a gene; V was cut back by 2 bases and J by 2 bases. CDR1 is SGHTS and CDR2 is YDEGEE in the germline V gene. The CDR3 loop spans 16 amino acids. CDR3 DNA: TGTGCCAGCAGCTTCGGACAGGGGGCTGGGGCCAACGTCCTGACTTTC. It translates to CASSFGQGAGANVLTF.

This clone has more than one count but fewer than ten. The V call is TRBV2, the J call TRBJ1-2, with D possibly being TRBD1 (5 bases). The CDR3 contains 12 residues. V lost 5 bases and J 4 bases, leaving 8 bases between the germline ends. CDR1 is SNHLY and CDR2 is FYNNEI in the germline V gene. CDR3 region: CASSYDSYGYTF. CDR3 DNA sequence: TGTGCCAGCAGTTATGACAGCTATGGCTACACCTTC.

This clone was picked up a small number of times. V gene TRBV9 combines with J gene TRBJ2-7; weak D call: TRBD1 (5 bases). The germline V gene has CDR1 SGDLS and CDR2 YYNGEE. This CDR3 has 14 amino acids. Deletions cut 4 bases from V and 6 bases from J, with 17 bases between. The CDR3 is CASSPRTQGPEQYF. In DNA, the CDR3 is TGTGCCAGCAGCCCCCGAACCCAGGGTCCCGAGCAGTACTTC. Full variable domain (outside the CDR3, taken from reference TRBV9 and TRBJ2-7): DSGVTQTPKHLITATGQRVTLRCSPRSGDLSVYWYQQSLDQGLQFLIQYYNGEERAKGNILERFSAQQFPDLHSELNLSSLELGDSALYFCASSPRTQGPEQYFGPGTRLTVT.

This chain links TRBV20-1 with TRBJ2-7; a weak D match, TRBD2 (7 bases). The CDR3 sequence is 14 residues long. Germline V lookup: CDR1 DFQATT, CDR2 SNEGSKA (reference sequence). V lost 6 bases and J lost 0, with 15 bases in between. For the CDR3, the DNA is TGCAGTGCCAGTCGGGGGGCCCTCTCCTACGAGCAGTACTTC. It is translated as CSASRGALSYEQYF.

This rearrangement joins TRBV6-5 to TRBJ2-7; D is possibly TRBD1 (6 bases). V was pared by 5 bases and J by 2 bases, with 10 bases between. Germline V gene sequence: CDR1 MNHEY, CDR2 SVGAGI. The CDR3 spans 13 residues. The CDR3 nucleotides read TGTGCCAGCAGTAGACAGGAGCCCTACGAGCAGTACTTC. Its translation: CASSRQEPYEQYF.

The chain is built from TRBV27 and TRBJ2-5, with a possible D match to TRBD2 (6 bases). CDR1 MNHEY and CDR2 SMNVEV come from the germline V gene (reference sequence). Trimming took 6 bases from V and 7 from J, leaving 15 bases between them. This CDR3 comprises 13 residues. CDR3 bases: TGTGCCAGCAGACCCACGGAGGGAGGGACCCAGTACTTC. Its protein is CASRPTEGGTQYF.

V usage is TRBV5-4 and J usage is TRBJ1-2; no reliable D call. Trimming removed 0 bases at V and 0 bases at J, with 9 bases between. Germline V gives CDR1 SGHNT, CDR2 YYREEE (reference sequence). This CDR3 is built from 15 residues. The CDR3 nucleotides read TGTGCCAGCAGCTTGGGCGGATCTTCTAACTATGGCTACACCTTC. Translation: CASSLGGSSNYGYTF. Full variable domain (rest looked up from reference TRBV5-4 and TRBJ1-2): ETGVTQSPTHLIKTRGQQVTLRCSSQSGHNTVSWYQQALGQGPQFIFQYYREEENGRGNFPPRFSGLQFPNYSSELNVNALELDDSALYLCASSLGGSSNYGYTFGSGTRLTVV.

The chain uses TRBV6-6 and TRBJ1-3; 7 nucleotides match TRBD1. This CDR3 is 17 amino acids long. The ends lost 5 bases at V and 0 bases at J; junction bases unmatched: 10. In germline, CDR1 is MNHNY, CDR2 SVGAGI (reference sequence). The CDR3 sequence: CASSLITGQLSGNTIYF. Here the CDR3 DNA reads TGTGCCAGCAGTCTGATTACGGGACAGCTCTCTGGAAACACCATATATTTT.

The gene calls are TRBV10-1 and TRBJ2-7; a possible D gene is TRBD1 (6 bases). Germline V gene data show CDR1 as WNHNN and CDR2 as SYGVQD (reference sequence). The CDR3 has 15 amino acids. Trimming shortened V by 9 bases and J by 2 bases, and 20 bases separated the two germline ends. CDR3 residues: CAREILNRATYEQYF. The CDR3 DNA is TGCGCCAGGGAGATTCTGAACAGGGCAACCTACGAGCAGTACTTC.

The chain recombines TRBV28 with TRBJ1-4, with D possibly being TRBD1 (6 bases). Germline CDR1 reads MDHEN; CDR2 reads SYDVKM. This CDR3 spans 15 amino acids. V lost 5 bases, J lost 10 bases, and 20 bases lay in between. CDR3 in amino acids: CASSPLGGAVRKLFF. DNA for the CDR3: TGTGCCAGCAGTCCTCTTGGGGGGGCAGTCAGAAAACTGTTTTTT. Filled out from reference TRBV28 and TRBJ1-4, the complete variable domain reads DVKVTQSSRYLVKRTGEKVFLECVQDMDHENMFWYRQDPGLGLRLIYFSYDVKMKEKGDIPEGYSVSREKKERFSLILESASTNQTSMYLCASSPLGGAVRKLFFGSGTQLSVL.